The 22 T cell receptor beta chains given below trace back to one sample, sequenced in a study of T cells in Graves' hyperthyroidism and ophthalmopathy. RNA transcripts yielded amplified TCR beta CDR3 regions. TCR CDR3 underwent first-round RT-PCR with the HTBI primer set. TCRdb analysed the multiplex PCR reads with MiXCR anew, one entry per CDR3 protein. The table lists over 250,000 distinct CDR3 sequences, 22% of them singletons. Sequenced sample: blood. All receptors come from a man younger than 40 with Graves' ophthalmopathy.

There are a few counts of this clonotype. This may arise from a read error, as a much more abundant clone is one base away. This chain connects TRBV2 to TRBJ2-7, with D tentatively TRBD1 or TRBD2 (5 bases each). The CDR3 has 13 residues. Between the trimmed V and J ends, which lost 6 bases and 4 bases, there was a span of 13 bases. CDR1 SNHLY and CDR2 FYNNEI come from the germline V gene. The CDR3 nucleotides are TGTGCCAGCAGACAGGAGGCCGAGTACGAGCAGTACTTC. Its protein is CASRQEAEYEQYF.

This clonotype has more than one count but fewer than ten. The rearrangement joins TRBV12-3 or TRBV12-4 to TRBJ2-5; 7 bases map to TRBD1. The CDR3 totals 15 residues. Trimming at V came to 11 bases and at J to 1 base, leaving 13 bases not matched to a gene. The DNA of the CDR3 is TGTGCCTGCACCCCGGACAGGACCACCCAAGAGACCCAGTACTTC. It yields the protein CACTPDRTTQETQYF.

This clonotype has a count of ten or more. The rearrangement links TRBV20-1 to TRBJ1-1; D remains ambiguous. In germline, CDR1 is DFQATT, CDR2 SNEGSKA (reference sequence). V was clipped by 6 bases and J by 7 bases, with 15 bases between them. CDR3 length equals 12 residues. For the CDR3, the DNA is TGCAGTGCAAACGGGCCCAGCTATGAAGCTTTCTTT. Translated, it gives CSANGPSYEAFF.

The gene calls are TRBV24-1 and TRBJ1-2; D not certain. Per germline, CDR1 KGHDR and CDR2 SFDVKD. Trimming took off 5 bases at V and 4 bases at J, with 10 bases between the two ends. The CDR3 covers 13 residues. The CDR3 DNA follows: TGTGCCACCAGTGCCCAGGACGGCTATGGCTACACCTTC. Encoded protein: CATSAQDGYGYTF.

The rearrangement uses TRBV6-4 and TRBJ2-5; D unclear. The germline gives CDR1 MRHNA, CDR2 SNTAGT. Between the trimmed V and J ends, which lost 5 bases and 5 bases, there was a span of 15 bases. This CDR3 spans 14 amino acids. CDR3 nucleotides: TGTGCCAGCAGTTACACTATACCAAGGGAGACCCAGTACTTC. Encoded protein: CASSYTIPRETQYF.

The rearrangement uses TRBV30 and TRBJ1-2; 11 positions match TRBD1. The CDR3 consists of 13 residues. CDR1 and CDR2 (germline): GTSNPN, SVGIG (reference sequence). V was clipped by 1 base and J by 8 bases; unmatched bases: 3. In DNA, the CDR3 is TGTGCCTGGAGTGCGGGACAGGGGGAGGGCTACACCTTC. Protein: CAWSAGQGEGYTF.

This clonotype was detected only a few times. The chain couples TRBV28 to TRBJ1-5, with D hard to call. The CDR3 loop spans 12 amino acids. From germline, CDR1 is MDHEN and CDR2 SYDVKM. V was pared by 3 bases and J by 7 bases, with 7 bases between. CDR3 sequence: CASSFNQQPQHF. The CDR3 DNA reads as TGTGCCAGCAGTTTCAACCAACAGCCCCAGCATTTT.

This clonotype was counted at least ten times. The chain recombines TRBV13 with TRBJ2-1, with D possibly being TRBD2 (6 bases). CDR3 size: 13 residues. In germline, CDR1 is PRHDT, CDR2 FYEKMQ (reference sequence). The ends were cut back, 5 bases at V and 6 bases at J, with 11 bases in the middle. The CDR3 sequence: CASSPGTFNEQFF. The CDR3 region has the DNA TGTGCCAGCAGCCCCGGGACTTTCAATGAGCAGTTCTTC.

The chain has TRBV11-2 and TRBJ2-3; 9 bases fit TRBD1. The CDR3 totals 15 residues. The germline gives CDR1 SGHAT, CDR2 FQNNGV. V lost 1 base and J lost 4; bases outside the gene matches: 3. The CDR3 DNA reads TGTGCCAGCAGCTTAGTAGGGACAGGGCCAGATACGCAGTATTTT. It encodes CASSLVGTGPDTQYF.

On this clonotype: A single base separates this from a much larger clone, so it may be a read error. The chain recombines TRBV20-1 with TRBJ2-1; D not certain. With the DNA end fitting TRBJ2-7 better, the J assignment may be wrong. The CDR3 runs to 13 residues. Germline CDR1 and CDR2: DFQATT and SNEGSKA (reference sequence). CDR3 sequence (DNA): TGCAGTGCTAGACTAGACAACTACAATGAGCAGTACTTC. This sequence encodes CSARLDNYNEQYF.

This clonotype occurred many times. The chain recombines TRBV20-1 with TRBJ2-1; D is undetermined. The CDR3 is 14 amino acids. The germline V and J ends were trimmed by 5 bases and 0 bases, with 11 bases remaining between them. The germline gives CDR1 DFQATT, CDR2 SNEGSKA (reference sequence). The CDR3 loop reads CSAPLVSSYNEQFF. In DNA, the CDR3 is TGCAGTGCTCCCCTAGTTAGCTCCTACAATGAGCAGTTCTTC.

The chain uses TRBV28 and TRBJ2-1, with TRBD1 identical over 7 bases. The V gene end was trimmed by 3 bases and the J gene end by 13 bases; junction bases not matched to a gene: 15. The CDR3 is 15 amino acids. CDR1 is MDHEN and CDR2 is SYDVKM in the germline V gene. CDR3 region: CASSFQLPNRGKQFF. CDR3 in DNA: TGTGCCAGCAGTTTCCAACTCCCAAACAGGGGCAAACAGTTCTTC.

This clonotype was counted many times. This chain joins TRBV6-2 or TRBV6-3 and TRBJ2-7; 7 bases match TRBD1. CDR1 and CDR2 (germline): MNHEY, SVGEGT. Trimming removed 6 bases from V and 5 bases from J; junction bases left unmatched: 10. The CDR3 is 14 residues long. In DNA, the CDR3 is TGTGCCAGCAGGCCAGAGGGGGCCCGGGACGAGCAGTACTTC. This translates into CASRPEGARDEQYF.

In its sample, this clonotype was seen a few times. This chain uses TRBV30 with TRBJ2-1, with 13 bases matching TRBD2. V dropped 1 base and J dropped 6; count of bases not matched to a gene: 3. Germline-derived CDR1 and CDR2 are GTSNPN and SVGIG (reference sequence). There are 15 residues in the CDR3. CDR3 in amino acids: CAWSGGTSGINEQFF. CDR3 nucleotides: TGTGCCTGGAGTGGGGGGACTAGCGGGATCAATGAGCAGTTCTTC.

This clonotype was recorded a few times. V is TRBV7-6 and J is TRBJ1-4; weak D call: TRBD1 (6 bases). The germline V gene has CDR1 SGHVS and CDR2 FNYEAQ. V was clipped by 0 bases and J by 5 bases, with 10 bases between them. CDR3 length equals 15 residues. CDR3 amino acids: CASSLAGTRNEKLFF. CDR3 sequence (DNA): TGTGCCAGCAGCTTAGCCGGGACAAGAAATGAAAAACTGTTTTTT. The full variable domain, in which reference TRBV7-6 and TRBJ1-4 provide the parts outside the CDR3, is GAGVSQSPRYKVTKRGQDVALRCDPISGHVSLYWYRQALGQGPEFLTYFNYEAQQDKSGLPNDRFSAERPEGSISTLTIQRTEQRDSAMYRCASSLAGTRNEKLFFGSGTQLSVL.

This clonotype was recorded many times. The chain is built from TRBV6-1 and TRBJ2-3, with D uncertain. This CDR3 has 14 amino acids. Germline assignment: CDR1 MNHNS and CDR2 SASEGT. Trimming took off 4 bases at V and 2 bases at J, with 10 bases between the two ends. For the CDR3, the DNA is TGTGCCAGCAGTGCAGTATCCGACACAGATACGCAGTATTTT. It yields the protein CASSAVSDTDTQYF.

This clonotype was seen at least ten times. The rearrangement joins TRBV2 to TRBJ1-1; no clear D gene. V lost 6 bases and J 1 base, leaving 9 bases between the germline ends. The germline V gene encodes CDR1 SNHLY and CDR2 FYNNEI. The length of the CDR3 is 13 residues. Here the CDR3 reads CASRADWNTEAFF. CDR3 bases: TGTGCCAGCAGAGCTGACTGGAACACTGAAGCTTTCTTT.

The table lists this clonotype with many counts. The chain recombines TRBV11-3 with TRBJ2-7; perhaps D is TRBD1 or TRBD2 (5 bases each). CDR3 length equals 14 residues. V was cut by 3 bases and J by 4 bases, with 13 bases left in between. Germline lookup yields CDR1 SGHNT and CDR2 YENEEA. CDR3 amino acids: CASSLRGRGYEQYF. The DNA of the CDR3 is TGTGCCAGCAGCTTGAGGGGTCGGGGTTACGAGCAGTACTTC.

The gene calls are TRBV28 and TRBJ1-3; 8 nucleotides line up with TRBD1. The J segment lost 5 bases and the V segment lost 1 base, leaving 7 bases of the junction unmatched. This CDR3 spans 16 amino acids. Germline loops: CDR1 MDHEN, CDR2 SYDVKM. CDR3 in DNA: TGTGCCAGCAGTTTATTTGGGCAGGGGGCCCGAAACACCATATATTTT. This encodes CASSLFGQGARNTIYF.

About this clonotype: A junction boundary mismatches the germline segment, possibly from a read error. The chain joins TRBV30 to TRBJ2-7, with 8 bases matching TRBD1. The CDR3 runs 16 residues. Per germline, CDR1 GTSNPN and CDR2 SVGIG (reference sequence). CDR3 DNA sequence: TGTGCCTGGAGTGAATTCCGGGACAGGAGCTCCTACGAGCGGTACTTC. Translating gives CAWSEFRDRSSYERYF.

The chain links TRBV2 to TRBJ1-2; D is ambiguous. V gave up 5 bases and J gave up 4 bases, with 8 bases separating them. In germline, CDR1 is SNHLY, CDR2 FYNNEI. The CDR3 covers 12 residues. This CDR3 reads CASSTGFYGYTF. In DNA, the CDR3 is TGTGCCAGCAGTACCGGGTTCTATGGCTACACCTTC.

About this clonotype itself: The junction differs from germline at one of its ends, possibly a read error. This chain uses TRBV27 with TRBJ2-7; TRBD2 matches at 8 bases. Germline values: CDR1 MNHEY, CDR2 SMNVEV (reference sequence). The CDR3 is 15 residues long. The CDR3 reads CASSSYPGTRYGQYF. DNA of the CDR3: TGTGCCAGCAGTTCATATCCCGGGACTAGGTACGGGCAGTACTTC.